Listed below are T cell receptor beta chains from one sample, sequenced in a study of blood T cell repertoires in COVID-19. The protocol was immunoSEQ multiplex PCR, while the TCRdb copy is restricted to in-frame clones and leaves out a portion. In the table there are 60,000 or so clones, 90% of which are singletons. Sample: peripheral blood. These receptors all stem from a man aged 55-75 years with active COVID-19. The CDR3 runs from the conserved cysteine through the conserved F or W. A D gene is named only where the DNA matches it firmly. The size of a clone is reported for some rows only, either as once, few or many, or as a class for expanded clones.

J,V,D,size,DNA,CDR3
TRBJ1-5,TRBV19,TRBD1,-,TGTGCCAGTCATGGACCGGGACAGGGAGGAGAACAGCCCCAGCATTTT,CASHGPGQGGEQPQHF
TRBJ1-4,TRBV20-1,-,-,TGCAGTGCTAGTCGCGGGGCCGCAACTAATGAAAAACTGTTTTTT,CSASRGAATNEKLFF
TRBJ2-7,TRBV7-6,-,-,TGTGCCAGCAGCTTAGAACCGGGACTCCAGAAAGAGTTC,CASSLEPGLQKEF
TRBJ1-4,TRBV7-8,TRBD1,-,TGTGCCAGCAGCTTAGGGGACAGTTTGAATGAAAAACTGTTTTTT,CASSLGDSLNEKLFF
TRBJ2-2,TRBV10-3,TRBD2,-,TGTGCCATCAGGCCGGGACTAGCGGGGACCGGGGAGCTGTTTTTT,CAIRPGLAGTGELFF
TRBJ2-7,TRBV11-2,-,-,TGTGCCAGCAGCCCGACAAGGATCTACGAGCAGTACTTC,CASSPTRIYEQYF
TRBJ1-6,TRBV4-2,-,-,TGTGCCAGCAGCCAAGATTTCCGTAATAATTCACCCCTCCACTTT,CASSQDFRNNSPLHF
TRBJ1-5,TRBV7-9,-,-,TGTGCCAGCAGCTTAGGGCAGGGAAACAATCAGCCCCAGCATTTT,CASSLGQGNNQPQHF
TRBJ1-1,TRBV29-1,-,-,TGCAGCGCGGACAGACTAGAGAACACTGAAGCTTTCTTT,CSADRLENTEAFF
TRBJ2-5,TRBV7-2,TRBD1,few,TGTGCCAGCAGCGACCAGGGGGCAGAGACCCAGTACTTC,CASSDQGAETQYF
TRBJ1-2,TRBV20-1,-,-,TGCAGTGCTAGTCCCACCGGCGGGGGCGACTATGGCTACACCTTC,CSASPTGGGDYGYTF
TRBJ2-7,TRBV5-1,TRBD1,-,TGCGCCAGCAGCTTGAGGACAGGGGCCTCCTACGAGCAGTACTTC,CASSLRTGASYEQYF
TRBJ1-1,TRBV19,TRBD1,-,TGTGCCAGTAGTCCTTACACCGGGACAGGCACTGAAGCTTTCTTT,CASSPYTGTGTEAFF
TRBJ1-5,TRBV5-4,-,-,TGTGCCAGCAGCGAGGGACTCGGAAATCAGCCCCAGCATTTT,CASSEGLGNQPQHF
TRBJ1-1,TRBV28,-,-,TGTGCCAGCAGTTTAGCCGGGGTTGAAGCTTTCTTT,CASSLAGVEAFF
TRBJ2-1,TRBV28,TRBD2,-,TGTGTTATAAACCGAGCTAGCGGGGACAATGAGCAGTTCTTC,CVINRASGDNEQFF
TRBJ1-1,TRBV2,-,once,TGTGCCAGCAGTGATCTCCTTATCTTTACAGTAGAAGCTTTCTTT,CASSDLLIFTVEAFF
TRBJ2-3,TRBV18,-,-,TGTGCCAGCTCACCCCCGGGAGTAGATACGCAGTATTTT,CASSPPGVDTQYF
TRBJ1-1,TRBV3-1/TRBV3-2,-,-,TGTGCCAGCAGCCAAGATTACCAGGGGACTGAAGCTTTCTTT,CASSQDYQGTEAFF
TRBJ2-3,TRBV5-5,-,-,TGTGCCAGCAGCTTAAGAGGTTACACAGATACGCAGTATTTT,CASSLRGYTDTQYF
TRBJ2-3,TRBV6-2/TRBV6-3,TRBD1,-,TGTGCCAGCAGTTTCCCGCGACAGGGGGCAGGTACGCAGTATTTT,CASSFPRQGAGTQYF
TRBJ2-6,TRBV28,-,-,TGTGCCAGCAACGAGGCTAACTCTGGGGCCAACGTCCTGACTTTC,CASNEANSGANVLTF
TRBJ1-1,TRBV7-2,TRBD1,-,TGTGCCAGCACCCAGACAGGGGGCGGTGGAGCTTTCTTT,CASTQTGGGGAFF
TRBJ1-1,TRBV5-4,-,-,TGTGCCAGCAGCTCCAGGGGTAGGACTGAAGCTTTCTTT,CASSSRGRTEAFF
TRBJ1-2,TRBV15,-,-,TGTGCCACCAGCAGAGAGGGAGGTGGCTACACCTTC,CATSREGGGYTF
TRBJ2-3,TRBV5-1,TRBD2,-,TGCGCCAGCAAAGCGGGGGGGACAGATACGCAGTATTTT,CASKAGGTDTQYF
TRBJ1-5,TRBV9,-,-,TGTGCCAGCAGCGTCGGCAGCGTCAATCAGCCCCAGCATTTT,CASSVGSVNQPQHF
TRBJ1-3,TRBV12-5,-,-,TGTGCTAGTGGCCTACCGCTGCACGGGGGAGCTGGAAACACCATATATTTT,CASGLPLHGGAGNTIYF
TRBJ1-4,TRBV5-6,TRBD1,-,TGTGCCAGCAGCCCCGACCCGGGACAGGTTGGCGAAAAACTGTTTTTT,CASSPDPGQVGEKLFF
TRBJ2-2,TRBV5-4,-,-,TGTGCCAGCAGCTTGTGGGGGACTACCGGGGAGCTGTTTTTT,CASSLWGTTGELFF
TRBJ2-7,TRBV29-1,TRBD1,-,TGCAGCGGGGGACAGGGTAACCTCGAGCAGTACTTC,CSGGQGNLEQYF
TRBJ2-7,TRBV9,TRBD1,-,TGTGCCAGCAGCCCCGGGACAGGGCTCTCCTACGAGCAGTACTTC,CASSPGTGLSYEQYF
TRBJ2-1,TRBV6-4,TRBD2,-,TGTGCCAGCAGTGCGCAGCGGGGGGTGAACAATGAGCAGTTCTTC,CASSAQRGVNNEQFF
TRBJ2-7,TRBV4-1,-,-,TGCGCCAGCAGCCCCAGAGGGTCTGGAAGGACCTACGAGCAGTACTTC,CASSPRGSGRTYEQYF
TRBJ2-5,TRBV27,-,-,TGTGCCAGCAGTTTAGTGGGGGCACAAGAGACCCAGTACTTC,CASSLVGAQETQYF
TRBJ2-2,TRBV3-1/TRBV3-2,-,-,TGTGCCAGCAGCCCTGCCCAACTGAGGGGGGGCCCTGGCGGGGAGCTGTTTTTT,CASSPAQLRGGPGGELFF
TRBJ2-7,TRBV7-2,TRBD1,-,TGTGCCAGCAGCTTAAAAGGGGGCCCCTACGAGCAGTACTTC,CASSLKGGPYEQYF
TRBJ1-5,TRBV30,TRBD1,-,TGTGCCTGGAGTGTAATGCAGGGACAGAGTCAGCCCCAGCATTTT,CAWSVMQGQSQPQHF
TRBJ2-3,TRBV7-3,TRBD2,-,TGTGCCAGCAGCTCTAGCGGGAGGGCCTCAGATACGCAGTATTTT,CASSSSGRASDTQYF
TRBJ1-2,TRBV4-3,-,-,TGCGCCAGCAGCCAAGATCTCGGGCGGGGGGGAAACTATGGCTACACCTTC,CASSQDLGRGGNYGYTF
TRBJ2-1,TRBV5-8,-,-,TGTGCCAGCAGCTTAGGACAGCAGAGGAGAAATGAGCAGTTCTTC,CASSLGQQRRNEQFF
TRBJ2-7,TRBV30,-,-,TGTGCCTGGAGTGTACTCCCCTACGAGCAGTACTTC,CAWSVLPYEQYF
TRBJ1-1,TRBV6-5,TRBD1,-,TGTGCCAGCAGTCCCTGGACAGGACCGAACACTGAAGCTTTCTTT,CASSPWTGPNTEAFF
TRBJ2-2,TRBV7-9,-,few,TGTGCCAGCAGCCACAGTTACCGGATGAAGGGGGAGCTGTTTTTT,CASSHSYRMKGELFF
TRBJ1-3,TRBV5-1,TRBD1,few,TGCGCCAGCAGCTTGGGGGGACAGGCTGGAAACACCATATATTTT,CASSLGGQAGNTIYF
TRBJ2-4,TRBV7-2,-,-,TGTGCCAGCAGCTTAGGCCGGGGAAACATTCAGTACTTC,CASSLGRGNIQYF
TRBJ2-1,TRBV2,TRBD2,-,TGTGCCAGCAGTACTAGGACTAGCGGGAAAAATGAGCAGTTCTTC,CASSTRTSGKNEQFF
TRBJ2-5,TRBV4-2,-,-,TGTGCCAGCAGCCAAGCTAGTCGCTATGGAGAGACCCAGTACTTC,CASSQASRYGETQYF